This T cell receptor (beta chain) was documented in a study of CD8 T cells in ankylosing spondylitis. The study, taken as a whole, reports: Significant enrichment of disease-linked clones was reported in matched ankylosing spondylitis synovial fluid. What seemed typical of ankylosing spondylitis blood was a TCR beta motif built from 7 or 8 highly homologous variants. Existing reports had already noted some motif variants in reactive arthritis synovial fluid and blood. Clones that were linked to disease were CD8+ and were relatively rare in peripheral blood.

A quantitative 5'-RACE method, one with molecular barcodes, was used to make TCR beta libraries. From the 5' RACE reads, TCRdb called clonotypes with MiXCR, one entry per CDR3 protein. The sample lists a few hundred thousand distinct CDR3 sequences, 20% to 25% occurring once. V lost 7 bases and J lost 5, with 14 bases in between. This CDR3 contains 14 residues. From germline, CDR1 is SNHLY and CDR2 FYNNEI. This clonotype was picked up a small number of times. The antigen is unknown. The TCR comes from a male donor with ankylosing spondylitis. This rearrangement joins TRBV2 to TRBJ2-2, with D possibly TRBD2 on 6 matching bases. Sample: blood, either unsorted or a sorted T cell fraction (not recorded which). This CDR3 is CASTAIAVTGELFF. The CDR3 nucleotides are TGTGCCAGCACAGCAATAGCGGTAACCGGGGAGCTGTTTTTT.